This TCR beta chain emerged from a study of T cell repertoires in cytomegalovirus infection. MiXCR was run by TCRdb on the reads, yielding one entry per CDR3 protein. There are some 680,000 distinct CDR3 sequences in the sample; roughly 35% occur only once, and 2.8% lies in the top ten. This clonotype was seen many times. The junction does not match germline at one end; this may be a read error. CDR3 length: 14 residues. Germline assignment: CDR1 DFQATT and CDR2 SNEGSKA (reference sequence). V gene TRBV20-1 combines with J gene TRBJ2-5; D call uncertain. This sequence originates from a human donor in good health (CMV status not recorded). Some clones in this sample may be carry-over from other donors' samples. Source material: PBMCs. The CDR3 region is CSAITHPDQETQYF. CDR3 in DNA: TGCAGTGCTATTACCCACCCTGACCAGGAGACCCAGTACTTC.